The T cell receptor (beta chain) under discussion was sequenced for a study of OX40 agonist ivuxolimab in advanced cancers. At the level of the study: The treatment was a fully human IgG2 OX40 agonist, ivuxolimab. Patients with prior anti-PD-1, anti-PD-L1 or anti-CTLA-4 therapy were eligible; 40% to 45% had some. Study results and caveats: Expansion of clones was among the lowest in partial responders at 0.1-3.0 mg/kg.

Sampling of blood occurred at baseline, cycle 4 day 1, and cycle 7 day 1. As for this clone: Its antigen is undetermined.

Assay: immunoSEQ multiplex PCR; the TCRdb copy retains only in-frame clones and omits some. Counted here are under 80,000 clones, around 83% occurring once; the ten biggest clones make up 8%. The CDR3 loop spans 13 amino acids. Germline CDR1 KGHSH, CDR2 LQKENI. V was pared by 2 bases and J by 2 bases, with 4 bases between. The specimen was CD4+ or CD8+ T cells sorted from blood, collected in a trial of the OX40 agonist ivuxolimab. This rearrangement joins TRBV18 to TRBJ1-3; no reliable D call. This clonotype originated in an adult with an advanced solid tumor such as melanoma, head and neck, liver or kidney cancer. In nucleotides, the CDR3 is TGTGCCAGCTCACCAGGGCCTGGAAACACCATATATTTT. This encodes CASSPGPGNTIYF. The full variable domain, rest sourced from reference TRBV18 and TRBJ1-3, is NAGVMQNPRHLVRRRGQEARLRCSPMKGHSHVYWYRQLPEEGLKFMVYLQKENIIDESGMPKERFSAEFPKEGPSILRIQQVVRGDSAAYFCASSPGPGNTIYFGEGSWLTVV.